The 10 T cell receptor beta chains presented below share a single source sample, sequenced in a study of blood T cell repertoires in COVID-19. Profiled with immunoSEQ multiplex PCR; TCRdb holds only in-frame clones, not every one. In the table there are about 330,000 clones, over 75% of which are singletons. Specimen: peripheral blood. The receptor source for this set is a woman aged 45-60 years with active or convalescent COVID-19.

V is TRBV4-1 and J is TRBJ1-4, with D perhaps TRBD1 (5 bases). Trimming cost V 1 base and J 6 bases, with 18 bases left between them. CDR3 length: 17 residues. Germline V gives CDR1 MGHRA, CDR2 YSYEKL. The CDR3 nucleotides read TGCGCCAGCAGCCAAGTGGAGATAGACAGTGGGGATGAAAAACTGTTTTTT. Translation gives CASSQVEIDSGDEKLFF.

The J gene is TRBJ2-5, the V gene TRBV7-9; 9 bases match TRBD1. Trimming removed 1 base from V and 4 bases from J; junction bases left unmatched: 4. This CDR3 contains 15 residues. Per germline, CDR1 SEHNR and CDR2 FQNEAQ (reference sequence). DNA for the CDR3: TGTGCCAGCAGCTTAGGACAGGGGGGTTCAGAGACCCAGTACTTC. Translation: CASSLGQGGSETQYF.

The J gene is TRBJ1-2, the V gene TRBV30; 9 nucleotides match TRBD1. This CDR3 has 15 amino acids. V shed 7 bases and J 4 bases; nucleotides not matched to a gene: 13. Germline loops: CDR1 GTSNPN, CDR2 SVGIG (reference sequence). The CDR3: CAFRIGQGTIYGYTF. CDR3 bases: TGTGCCTTCCGTATTGGACAGGGGACGATCTATGGCTACACCTTC. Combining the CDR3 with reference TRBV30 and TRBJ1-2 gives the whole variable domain SQTIHQWPATLVQPVGSPLSLECTVEGTSNPNLYWYRQAAGRGLQLLFYSVGIGQISSEVPQNLSASRPQDRQFILSSKKLLLSDSGFYLCAFRIGQGTIYGYTFGSGTRLTVV.

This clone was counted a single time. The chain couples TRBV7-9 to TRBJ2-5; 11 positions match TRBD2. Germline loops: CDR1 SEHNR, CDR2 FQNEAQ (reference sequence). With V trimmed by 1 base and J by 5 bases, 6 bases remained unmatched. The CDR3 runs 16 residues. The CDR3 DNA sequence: TGTGCCAGCAGCTTAGTTGGGCTAGCGGGGGGCGAGACCCAGTACTTC. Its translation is CASSLVGLAGGETQYF.

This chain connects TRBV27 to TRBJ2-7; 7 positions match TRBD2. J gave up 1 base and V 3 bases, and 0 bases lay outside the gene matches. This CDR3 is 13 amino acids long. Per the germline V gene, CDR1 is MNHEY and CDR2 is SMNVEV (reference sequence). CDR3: CASSLGGSYEQYF. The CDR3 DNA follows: TGTGCCAGCAGTTTGGGGGGGTCCTACGAGCAGTACTTC.

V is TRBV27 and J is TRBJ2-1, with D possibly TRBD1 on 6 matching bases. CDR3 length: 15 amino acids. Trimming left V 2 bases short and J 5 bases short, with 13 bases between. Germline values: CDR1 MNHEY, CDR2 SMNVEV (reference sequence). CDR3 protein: CASSLRQGWHNEQFF. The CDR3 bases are TGTGCCAGCAGTTTACGGCAGGGGTGGCACAATGAGCAGTTCTTC.

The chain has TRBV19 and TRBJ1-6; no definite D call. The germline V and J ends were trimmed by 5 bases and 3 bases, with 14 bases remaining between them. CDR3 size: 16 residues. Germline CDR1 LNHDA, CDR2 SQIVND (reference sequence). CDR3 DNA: TGTGCCAGTAGTGGTTGGCGGCGGGGCTATAATTCACCCCTCCACTTT. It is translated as CASSGWRRGYNSPLHF.

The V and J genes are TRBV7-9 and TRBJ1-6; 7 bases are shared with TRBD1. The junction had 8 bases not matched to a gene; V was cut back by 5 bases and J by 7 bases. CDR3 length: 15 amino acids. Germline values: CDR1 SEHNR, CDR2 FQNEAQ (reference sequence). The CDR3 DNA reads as TGTGCCAGCAGCCCCCCAACCAGGGGGAATTCACCCCTCCACTTT. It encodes CASSPPTRGNSPLHF.

This CDR3 is CAISESTRANNSPLHF. The CDR3 DNA reads TGTGCCATCAGTGAGTCGACCAGGGCTAATAATTCACCCCTCCACTTT. This rearrangement joins TRBV10-3 to TRBJ1-6; TRBD1 might be the D (5 bases). The V and J ends lost 0 bases and 5 bases respectively, with 11 bases between them. Germline CDR1 reads ENHRY; CDR2 reads SYGVKD. This CDR3 contains 16 residues.

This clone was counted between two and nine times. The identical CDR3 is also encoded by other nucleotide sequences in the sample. The CDR3 DNA reads as TGTGCCAGCAGCCAACGAGCGGGGGGGGAGCAGTACTTC. Its translation: CASSQRAGGEQYF. The chain joins TRBV3-1 (or the pseudogene TRBV3-2) to TRBJ2-7; 10 nucleotides agree with TRBD2. CDR3 length: 13 amino acids. Germline lookup yields CDR1 LGHDT and CDR2 YNNKEL (reference sequence). J lost 7 bases, V lost 2 bases, and 2 bases had no gene match.